This T cell receptor beta chain came from a study of cytomegalovirus exposure and HLA in healthy donors. The CDR3 covers 14 residues. Germline assignment: CDR1 LGHNA and CDR2 YSLEER. With 60 Vbeta and 13 Jbeta primers, the PCR was carried out. The method was immunoSEQ multiplex PCR; TCRdb's version includes in-frame clones alone and lacks a portion of them. The repertoire holds more than 200,000 clones, with 75% to 85% as singletons. The clonotype was recovered from a girl aged 10 to 17 in good health and CMV-seronegative. This chain links TRBV4-3 with TRBJ2-5, with D tentatively TRBD2 (5 bases). With the DNA end fitting TRBJ2-7 better, the J assignment may be wrong. Sequencing was performed on PBMCs. This CDR3 is CASSQDRGPSEQYF. The CDR3 DNA reads as TGCGCCAGCAGCCAAGATCGCGGGCCATCCGAGCAGTACTTC.